The rows below give T cell receptor beta chains drawn from one sample of a study of CXCR4 blockade with PD-1 therapy in pancreatic cancer. The protocol was immunoSEQ multiplex PCR, while the TCRdb copy is restricted to in-frame clones and leaves out a portion. The sample lists around 760 clones, 36% seen once, with 20% to 25% in the top ten. The specimen was tumor tissue. The receptors here all came from a human donor with pancreatic ductal adenocarcinoma. Each CDR3 is given with its conserved first and last residue. D genes are given only for firm matches. The size of a clone is reported for some rows only, either as once, few or many, or as a class for expanded clones.

>few|-|TRBJ2-5|TRBV12-5
TGTGCCAGCCGTCGTTTGGTTGGCGAGACCCAGTACTTC
CASRRLVGETQYF
>few|-|TRBJ1-4|TRBV6-8
TGTGCCAGGTTAAGGACCGATTGTAATGAAAAACTGTTTTTT
CARLRTDCNEKLFF
>few|-|TRBJ2-2|TRBV1
TGCGCCAGCAGCCAAGGGGGAGCATCTTCCGGGGAGCTGTTTTTT
CASSQGGASSGELFF
>-|TRBD1|TRBJ1-4|TRBV11-3
TGTGCCAGCAGCTTGGACAGGGGGCGTGAAAAACTGTTTTTT
CASSLDRGREKLFF
>-|-|TRBJ1-1|TRBV19
TGTGCCAGTATCGAGAGAAGGAAGAGCACTGAAGCTTTCTTT
CASIERRKSTEAFF
>-|TRBD1|TRBJ2-1|TRBV11-3
TGTGCCAGCAGCTTAGTGCCAGGGACAGGCAATGAGCAGTTCTTC
CASSLVPGTGNEQFF
>-|TRBD1|TRBJ2-7|TRBV28
TGTGCCAGCACGTCTGAGGGACAGGTTGAATACGAGCAGTACTTC
CASTSEGQVEYEQYF
>-|-|TRBJ2-1|TRBV4-1
TGCGCCAGCAGCCCCCTCAGGGGGGGTTATCCGAACAATGAGCAGTTCTTC
CASSPLRGGYPNNEQFF
>few|-|TRBJ1-3|TRBV30
TGTGCCTGGATGACAGTTGGAAACACCATATATTTT
CAWMTVGNTIYF
>large|-|TRBJ2-2|TRBV6-8
TGTGCCAGCGGAGTAAGGACACGGGGAACCGGGGAGCTGTTTTTT
CASGVRTRGTGELFF
>few|-|TRBJ1-3|TRBV11-3
TGTGCCAGCAGCTTGGAGACAAGGGGAAACACCATATATTTT
CASSLETRGNTIYF
>-|-|TRBJ1-1|TRBV15
TGTGCCACCAGCAGACCTAGGGAAGTCCACACTGAAGCTTTCTTT
CATSRPREVHTEAFF
>-|-|TRBJ2-5|TRBV6-8
TGTGCCACCCAATGGACACAAGAGACCCAGTACTTC
CATQWTQETQYF
>-|-|TRBJ2-7|TRBV30
TGTGCCTGGAGTTTTACAGGCGAGCAGTACTTC
CAWSFTGEQYF
>few|-|TRBJ1-1|TRBV11-3
TGTGCCAGCAGCCCCGTCGGGGGGTGGACTGAAGCTTTCTTT
CASSPVGGWTEAFF
>few|-|TRBJ1-2|TRBV5-1
TGCGCCAGCAGCACCATACAGGGCAATGACTATGGCTACACCTTC
CASSTIQGNDYGYTF
>few|-|TRBJ2-5|TRBV7-7
TGTGCCAGCAGCTTGGCGTTCTCAGCCCAAGAGACCCAGTACTTC
CASSLAFSAQETQYF
>-|-|TRBJ2-1|TRBV25-1
TGTGCCAGCAGTGAAGGGAGGGGGTACAATGAGCAGTTCTTC
CASSEGRGYNEQFF
>few|TRBD1|TRBJ1-3|TRBV23-1
TGCGCCAGCAGTCATGGGGACAGGGGAAACACCATATATTTT
CASSHGDRGNTIYF
>-|-|TRBJ1-1|TRBV9
TGTGCCAGCAGCGTAGAGGTTAGAGGCACTGAAGCTTTCTTT
CASSVEVRGTEAFF
>-|-|TRBJ1-4|TRBV28
TGTGCCAGCAGTTTATCCAGGGCGCTAAATGAAAAACTGTTTTTT
CASSLSRALNEKLFF
>large|-|TRBJ2-5|TRBV9
TGTGCCAGCAGTTTAACCACAGGGCACCAAGAGACCCAGTACTTC
CASSLTTGHQETQYF
>-|TRBD2|TRBJ2-3|TRBV18
TGTGCCAGCTCACCAAGCGGGAGGGCAGATACGCAGTATTTT
CASSPSGRADTQYF
>-|-|TRBJ2-1|TRBV29-1
TGCAGCGTTGTAGAATTCTCCTACAATGAGCAGTTCTTC
CSVVEFSYNEQFF
>-|-|TRBJ1-4|TRBV30
TGTGCCTGGAGTTATGGGGGGGCGAATGAAAAACTGTTTTTT
CAWSYGGANEKLFF
>medium-sized|-|TRBJ2-3|TRBV11-3
TGTGCCAGCAGCCCCGGGGTAGCGACAGATACGCAGTATTTT
CASSPGVATDTQYF
>few|TRBD2|TRBJ2-5|TRBV11-3
TGTGCCAGCAGCACCGCTAGCGGGAGGGCCGTGGAGACCCAATACTTC
CASSTASGRAVETQYF